The 24 T cell receptor beta chains given below trace back to one sample, sequenced in a study of beta chain features in type 1 diabetes. Expressed TCRB transcripts were sequenced, since all the RNA that had been isolated was reverse transcribed. TCRdb keeps only in-frame clones here, not all; method: immunoSEQ multiplex PCR. Of about 620,000 clones in the sample, 15% are singletons; the top ten hold about 0.087%. Sequencing used naive CD4+ T cells from blood. These receptors all come from a man aged 18 to 29 in good health.

The chain links TRBV9 to TRBJ1-2; D call uncertain. CDR3 length equals 13 residues. In germline, CDR1 is SGDLS, CDR2 YYNGEE. Trimming pared 4 bases from V and 4 bases from J, leaving 11 bases between. CDR3 protein: CASSSQGIYGYTF. CDR3 bases: TGTGCCAGCAGCTCTCAAGGGATCTATGGCTACACCTTC. Full variable domain (outside the CDR3, taken from reference TRBV9 and TRBJ1-2): DSGVTQTPKHLITATGQRVTLRCSPRSGDLSVYWYQQSLDQGLQFLIQYYNGEERAKGNILERFSAQQFPDLHSELNLSSLELGDSALYFCASSSQGIYGYTFGSGTRLTVV.

This clone was counted only a few times. The V and J genes are TRBV5-1 and TRBJ2-7; TRBD1 matches 8 bases. Trimming took 4 bases from V and 6 from J; bases not matched to a gene: 3. CDR1 is SGHRS, CDR2 YFSETQ, per germline. This CDR3 region has 12 residues. CDR3 in DNA: TGCGCCAGCAGCCGGACAGGGCTCGAGCAGTACTTC. Protein product: CASSRTGLEQYF.

V and J are TRBV5-4 and TRBJ1-2, with 8 bases identical to TRBD1. The CDR3 has 13 amino acids. V gave up 6 bases and J gave up 2 bases; unmatched junction bases: 3. Germline CDR1 reads SGHNT; CDR2 reads YYREEE (reference sequence). Here the CDR3 reads CASTTGGNYGYTF. In DNA form, the CDR3 reads TGTGCCAGCACAACAGGGGGAAACTATGGCTACACCTTC.

The rearrangement uses TRBV7-2 and TRBJ1-5; possibly TRBD1 for D (5 bases). V was cut by 0 bases and J by 5 bases, with 17 bases left in between. This CDR3 has 17 amino acids. The germline V gene encodes CDR1 SGHTA and CDR2 FQGNSA. Here the CDR3 reads CASSLAPPGLGDQPQHF. In DNA form, the CDR3 reads TGTGCCAGCAGCTTAGCCCCGCCAGGACTGGGGGATCAGCCCCAGCATTTT.

A few counts support this clone. The V and J genes are TRBV30 and TRBJ1-6; perhaps TRBD1 as D (6 bases). Germline assignment: CDR1 GTSNPN and CDR2 SVGIG (reference sequence). V gave up 2 bases and J gave up 10 bases, with 24 bases separating them. The CDR3 is made up of 17 amino acids. CDR3 sequence: CAWSPTPPTGPGSPLHF. As DNA, the CDR3 is TGTGCCTGGAGTCCAACCCCCCCGACAGGCCCGGGGTCACCCCTCCACTTT.

This sequence joins TRBV25-1 and TRBJ2-1; D gene unclear. Germline values: CDR1 MGHDK, CDR2 SYGVNS. This CDR3 is built from 10 residues. Trimming shortened V by 8 bases and J by 7 bases, and 6 bases separated the two germline ends. The CDR3 DNA is TGTGCCAGCGGGTGGAATGAGCAGTTCTTC. It encodes CASGWNEQFF.

There are a few counts of this clone. The chain uses TRBV7-6 and TRBJ1-3; possibly TRBD1 for D (6 bases). Trimming shortened V by 4 bases and J by 1 base, and 14 bases separated the two germline ends. The germline gives CDR1 SGHVS, CDR2 FNYEAQ. CDR3 length equals 16 residues. CDR3 sequence (DNA): TGTGCCAGCAGCTCTGCGGGGGGCAAATCTGGAAACACCATATATTTT. This encodes CASSSAGGKSGNTIYF.

This clone turned up a few times. This chain connects TRBV2 to TRBJ2-2; D is unclear. V was clipped by 3 bases and J by 4 bases, with 9 bases between them. This CDR3 spans 14 amino acids. Germline V gene sequence: CDR1 SNHLY, CDR2 FYNNEI. CDR3: CASSEVASTGELFF. The CDR3 DNA sequence: TGTGCCAGCAGTGAGGTGGCTTCCACCGGGGAGCTGTTTTTT. The full variable domain, rest sourced from reference TRBV2 and TRBJ2-2, is EPEVTQTPSHQVTQMGQEVILRCVPISNHLYFYWYRQILGQKVEFLVSFYNNEISEKSEIFDDQFSVERPDGSNFTLKIRSTKLEDSAMYFCASSEVASTGELFFGEGSRLTVL.

In its sample, this clone was seen a few times. The V gene is TRBV7-9, the J gene TRBJ2-1; D unresolved. This CDR3 has 15 residues. V dropped 5 bases and J dropped 6 bases, with 17 bases sitting between them. The V gene's germline CDR1 is SEHNR and CDR2 FQNEAQ (reference sequence). The CDR3 loop is CASSAIDKPRNEQFF. CDR3 in DNA: TGTGCCAGCAGCGCGATTGACAAGCCTCGCAATGAGCAGTTCTTC. Full variable domain (remainder filled in from reference TRBV7-9 and TRBJ2-1): DTGVSQNPRHKITKRGQNVTFRCDPISEHNRLYWYRQTLGQGPEFLTYFQNEAQLEKSRLLSDRFSAERPKGSFSTLEIQRTEQGDSAMYLCASSAIDKPRNEQFFGPGTRLTVL.

There are a few counts of this clone. The V call is TRBV5-5, the J call TRBJ1-2, with 7 bases fitting TRBD1. Trimming removed 6 bases from V and 0 bases from J; junction bases left unmatched: 5. The CDR3 is 14 residues long. CDR1 is SGHKS and CDR2 is YYEKEE in the germline V gene (reference sequence). CDR3 nucleotide sequence: TGTGCCAGCACCATCGGGACAGCTAACTATGGCTACACCTTC. Protein sequence: CASTIGTANYGYTF.

CDR3: CASSPLSDRGPETQYF. CDR3 in DNA: TGTGCCAGCAGCCCACTGTCGGACAGGGGGCCAGAGACCCAGTACTTC. V and J are TRBV5-4 and TRBJ2-5; 11 bases align to TRBD1. The germline CDR1 and CDR2 sequences are SGHNT and YYREEE (reference sequence). The CDR3 sequence is 16 residues long. V trimming: 4 bases; J trimming: 4 bases; junction bases outside the gene matches: 9. The whole variable domain, remainder taken from reference TRBV5-4 and TRBJ2-5, is ETGVTQSPTHLIKTRGQQVTLRCSSQSGHNTVSWYQQALGQGPQFIFQYYREEENGRGNFPPRFSGLQFPNYSSELNVNALELDDSALYLCASSPLSDRGPETQYFGPGTRLLVL.

This clone was found a few times. The chain combines TRBV12-5 with TRBJ2-1, with TRBD2 matching over 12 bases. From germline, CDR1 is LGHNT and CDR2 FRNRAP. V dropped 6 bases and J dropped 4; count of bases not matched to a gene: 4. The CDR3 consists of 15 residues. The CDR3 region is CASGPTSGGYNEQFF. In DNA form, the CDR3 reads TGTGCTAGTGGACCGACTAGCGGGGGTTACAATGAGCAGTTCTTC.

The chain joins TRBV7-2 to TRBJ1-1; 7 nucleotides line up with TRBD1. CDR3 length equals 15 residues. Germline V gene sequence: CDR1 SGHTA, CDR2 FQGNSA. V was clipped by 4 bases and J by 0 bases; unmatched bases: 5. The CDR3 protein is CASSSIGTVNTEAFF. The CDR3 bases are TGTGCCAGCAGCTCAATCGGGACAGTGAACACTGAAGCTTTCTTT.

This chain links TRBV10-3 with TRBJ1-1, with D perhaps matching TRBD1 (6 bases). V lost 6 bases to trimming and J lost 4 bases, with 18 bases between them. The V gene's germline CDR1 is ENHRY and CDR2 SYGVKD. The CDR3 is 15 residues long. CDR3 in DNA: TGTGCCATCAGAGCTCGCGGGGGCGATGGCACTGAAGCTTTCTTT. Its translation is CAIRARGGDGTEAFF.

This clone was counted between two and nine times. The rearrangement links TRBV5-1 to TRBJ2-7, with D maybe TRBD2 (5 bases). Per the germline V gene, CDR1 is SGHRS and CDR2 is YFSETQ. The length of the CDR3 is 14 residues. The V end lost 0 bases, the J end lost 7 bases, and 14 bases lay between the germline ends. The chain's CDR3 is CASSLEAGPGEQYF. The CDR3 region has the DNA TGCGCCAGCAGCTTGGAGGCAGGACCGGGAGAGCAGTACTTC.

The chain joins TRBV7-9 to TRBJ1-5; D possibly corresponds to TRBD1 (5 bases). Trimming took 5 bases from V and 6 from J, leaving 14 bases between them. Per the germline V gene, CDR1 is SEHNR and CDR2 is FQNEAQ (reference sequence). The CDR3 spans 14 residues. This CDR3 is CASSLGWGGQPQHF. The DNA for the CDR3 is TGTGCCAGCAGCCTCGGGTGGGGGGGTCAGCCCCAGCATTTT.

This sequence joins TRBV29-1 and TRBJ1-2, with TRBD1 matching 8 bases. The CDR3 consists of 13 residues. The germline V gene has CDR1 SQVTM and CDR2 ANQGSEA. The J segment lost 6 bases and the V segment lost 2 bases, leaving 5 bases of the junction unmatched. The CDR3 here is CSVERTGYHGYTF. The CDR3 DNA sequence: TGCAGCGTTGAACGGACAGGGTACCATGGCTACACCTTC.

V is TRBV28 and J is TRBJ2-7; D is perhaps TRBD2 (6 bases). Germline CDR1 MDHEN, CDR2 SYDVKM. This CDR3 is 15 amino acids long. Trimming left V 5 bases short and J 9 bases short, with 23 bases between. CDR3 sequence reads: CASSAFPGLRGGQYF. CDR3 bases: TGTGCCAGCAGTGCCTTTCCGGGACTCCGTGGTGGGCAGTACTTC.

The chain has TRBV15 and TRBJ1-3; D unclear. V was shortened by 4 bases and J by 3 bases, with 4 bases between the two germline ends. The CDR3 runs 12 residues. CDR1 and CDR2 (germline): LNHNV, YYDKDF (reference sequence). CDR3 in amino acids: CATSTVGNTIYF. In DNA form, the CDR3 reads TGTGCCACCAGCACGGTTGGAAACACCATATATTTT.

The rearrangement links TRBV6-5 to TRBJ2-7; no definite D call. This CDR3 is 15 amino acids long. V was shortened by 6 bases and J by 9 bases, with 24 bases between the two germline ends. CDR1 is MNHEY, CDR2 SVGAGI, per germline. CDR3 sequence: CASSRSFLKQIWQYF. CDR3 bases: TGTGCCAGCAGCCGAAGCTTCCTAAAACAGATCTGGCAGTACTTC.

V is TRBV9 and J is TRBJ2-7; D is perhaps TRBD2 (5 bases). Germline lookup yields CDR1 SGDLS and CDR2 YYNGEE. The CDR3 has 15 amino acids. V was cut by 0 bases and J by 7 bases, with 17 bases left in between. The CDR3 spells CASSVEGRSREEQYF. The CDR3 DNA sequence: TGTGCCAGCAGCGTAGAGGGCAGGTCAAGGGAGGAGCAGTACTTC. Together with reference TRBV9 and TRBJ2-7, the CDR3 gives the full variable domain: DSGVTQTPKHLITATGQRVTLRCSPRSGDLSVYWYQQSLDQGLQFLIQYYNGEERAKGNILERFSAQQFPDLHSELNLSSLELGDSALYFCASSVEGRSREEQYFGPGTRLTVT.

This clone was found a few times. The CDR3: CASSLARLAAYNEQFF. The CDR3 coding sequence is TGTGCCAGCAGCTTAGCTAGGCTAGCGGCATACAATGAGCAGTTCTTC. The chain joins TRBV7-3 to TRBJ2-1; 7 positions match TRBD2. The ends lost 2 bases at V and 4 bases at J; junction bases unmatched: 8. The CDR3 spans 16 residues. Per the germline V gene, CDR1 is SGHTA and CDR2 is FQGTGA.

This chain joins TRBV27 and TRBJ1-6; the D gene is possibly TRBD1 (6 bases). Germline values: CDR1 MNHEY, CDR2 SMNVEV (reference sequence). The CDR3 runs 16 residues. V was clipped by 5 bases and J by 7 bases, with 18 bases between them. The CDR3 reads CASSAYRDTGNSPLHF. The DNA for the CDR3 is TGTGCCAGCAGTGCTTACCGGGACACAGGGAATTCACCCCTCCACTTT.

This clone has a handful of counts. V and J are TRBV7-3 and TRBJ2-3; the D gene is possibly TRBD1 (5 bases). CDR3 size: 15 residues. The germline V gene encodes CDR1 SGHTA and CDR2 FQGTGA. V lost 5 bases, J lost 4 bases, and 16 bases lay in between. The CDR3 DNA follows: TGTGCCAGCAGCCTTCAGGGTACTGGGCCAGATACGCAGTATTTT. This gives the protein CASSLQGTGPDTQYF.